The rows below give T cell receptor beta chains drawn from one sample of a study of human T cells and chemical hapten exposure. TCRdb recomputed calls from the RACE reads with MiXCR, one row per CDR3 protein. The data show roughly 110,000 distinct CDR3 sequences, 12% seen once. The sample here was whole blood, taken in connection with sensitization to the hapten diphenylcyclopropenone (DPC). These receptor sequences come from a woman in her forties or fifties with alopecia areata. Some clones in this sample may be carry-over from other donors' samples. CDR3s include the opening cysteine and the closing phenylalanine or tryptophan. Each record gives: D gene, J gene, clone size, V gene, CDR3 DNA, CDR3 protein. A D gene is named only where the DNA matches it firmly. Clone size is given for some rows only: seen once, a few or many times, or a class if the clone is expanded.

TRBD1,TRBJ2-7,few,TRBV7-2,TGTGCCAGCAGCAGTCCATTGGGTTATTGGGACAGGGACCACGAGCAGTACTTC,CASSSPLGYWDRDHEQYF
NA,TRBJ2-7,NA,TRBV28,TGTGCCAGCAGCGGCGGACTGTCCTACGAGCAGTACTTC,CASSGGLSYEQYF
TRBD1,TRBJ1-4,NA,TRBV7-6,TGTGCCAGCACCCCTGGACAGGGACGTAATGAAAAACTGTTTTTT,CASTPGQGRNEKLFF
TRBD2,TRBJ2-1,few,TRBV2,TGTGCCAGCCTTGGTCCCGGGACTAGCGCCTACAATGAGCAGTTCTTC,CASLGPGTSAYNEQFF
NA,TRBJ2-3,many,TRBV20-1,TGCAGTGCTAGATTTGGCACAGATACGCAGTATTTT,CSARFGTDTQYF
TRBD2,TRBJ2-1,NA,TRBV5-1,TGCGCCTCCCTGGGGGGGGTATACGATGAGCAGTTCTTC,CASLGGVYDEQFF
NA,TRBJ1-6,NA,TRBV28,TGTGCCAGCAGTTTAGACGGGACGGAATTTCACTTT,CASSLDGTEFHF
NA,TRBJ1-1,NA,TRBV9,TGTGCCAGCAGCGTCAGCGCGGCCACTGAAGCTTTCTTT,CASSVSAATEAFF
NA,TRBJ2-2,few,TRBV20-1,TGCAGTGCTAGGATGGCAGCTAGGAGCACCGGGGAGCTGTTTTTT,CSARMAARSTGELFF
NA,TRBJ1-1,NA,TRBV7-2,TGTGCCAGCAGCTTATCATGGAGGAACACTGAAGCTTTCTTT,CASSLSWRNTEAFF
NA,TRBJ1-3,few,TRBV28,TGTGCCAGCATTAGGGGGACTGCGGGCTCTGGAAACACCATATATTTT,CASIRGTAGSGNTIYF
NA,TRBJ1-1,many,TRBV6-6,TGTGCCAGCAGTGTGGGACGGTACACTGAAGCTTTCTTT,CASSVGRYTEAFF
TRBD1,TRBJ1-6,few,TRBV27,TGTGCCAGCAGTTTGCGGGGACAGTATTCACCCCTCCACTTT,CASSLRGQYSPLHF
TRBD2,TRBJ2-5,few,TRBV2,TGTGCCGGGGGACTAGCCGTAGAGACCCAGTACTTC,CAGGLAVETQYF
NA,TRBJ2-5,many,TRBV7-6,TGTGCCAGCAGCTTGGCAGTCCAAGAGACCCAGTACTTC,CASSLAVQETQYF
NA,TRBJ1-5,few,TRBV10-3,TGTGCCATCAGTGAGTTAGGGACGAATCAGCCCCAGCATTTT,CAISELGTNQPQHF
TRBD1,TRBJ1-1,many,TRBV29-1,TGCAGCGCCGCTAAATCACAGGGGAAGTTTGGAGCTTTCTTT,CSAAKSQGKFGAFF
NA,TRBJ1-1,NA,TRBV28,TGTGCCAGCAGGCGACCCCAGAACACTGAAGCTTTCTTT,CASRRPQNTEAFF
NA,TRBJ2-7,few,TRBV4-3,TGCGCCAGCAGCCAAGAGCGGGGAACGGGCTACGAGCAGTACTTC,CASSQERGTGYEQYF
NA,TRBJ2-1,few,TRBV6-2/TRBV6-3,TGTGCCAGCAGTTACTCGAAAACTACAGGGTTCGGCTACAATGAGCAGTTCTTC,CASSYSKTTGFGYNEQFF
TRBD1,TRBJ1-6,many,TRBV20-1,TGCAGTGCCACAGGGGGCGGATCACCCCTCCACTTT,CSATGGGSPLHF
TRBD2,TRBJ2-3,NA,TRBV7-6,TGTGCCAGCAGCTTACGCGGGCTTAGCGGGTACCCTAGCACAGATACGCAGTATTTT,CASSLRGLSGYPSTDTQYF
NA,TRBJ2-2,NA,TRBV6-5,TGTGCCAGCAGGATAGCGTCCACCGGGGAGCTGTTTTTT,CASRIASTGELFF
NA,TRBJ2-7,NA,TRBV3-1,TGTACCAGCAGCCAAGCCGGTGGGGAGCAGTACTTC,CTSSQAGGEQYF
TRBD1,TRBJ2-7,few,TRBV6-5,TGTGCCAGCAGTTACTCAGGACAGGGGATATCCTACGAGCAGTACTTC,CASSYSGQGISYEQYF
TRBD1,TRBJ2-4,few,TRBV28,TGTGCCAGCAAAGGGGGCCCCGCGGACATTCAGTACTTC,CASKGGPADIQYF
NA,TRBJ1-4,many,TRBV7-9,TGTGCCAGCAGCTCGCTTCGACAGGAGAAGGAAAAACTGTTTTTT,CASSSLRQEKEKLFF